This is a list of T cell receptor beta chains from one sample in a study of blood T cell repertoires in COVID-19. Method: immunoSEQ multiplex PCR; TCRdb's copy keeps in-frame clones and lacks some. The sample consists of about 140,000 clones, about 80% of them appearing once. What was sequenced was peripheral blood. These receptors came from a human donor in a cohort sampled during active COVID-19. The CDR3 runs from the conserved cysteine through the conserved F or W. Each record gives: J gene, V gene, CDR3 protein.

TRBJ1-1 | TRBV28 | CASSPMNTEAFF
TRBJ2-7 | TRBV2 | CASSGGITYEQYF
TRBJ1-1 | TRBV5-1 | CASSLRTGGGTEAFF
TRBJ1-1 | TRBV11-2 | CASSLGGGRSTEAFF
TRBJ1-2 | TRBV4-1 | CASSQEYGQRGYTF
TRBJ2-7 | TRBV30 | CAWSWTGNEQYF
TRBJ1-5 | TRBV6-5 | CASSAEWSNQPQHF
TRBJ2-1 | TRBV10-2 | CASRLAGVINEQFF
TRBJ2-2 | TRBV5-8 | CASSFGLAANTGELFF
TRBJ2-2 | TRBV19 | CATKGHRNTGELFF
TRBJ2-3 | TRBV7-2 | CASSLGLGGGTQYF
TRBJ1-2 | TRBV3-1/TRBV3-2 | CASSQDFGTSGLYGYTF
TRBJ2-2 | TRBV5-4 | CATLARGGADTGELFF
TRBJ1-6 | TRBV3-1/TRBV3-2 | CASSQRGSFSYNSPLHF
TRBJ1-3 | TRBV6-5 | CASSYGGLSSGNTIYF
TRBJ2-1 | TRBV5-8 | CASSLAVLAGLYNEQFF
TRBJ1-4 | TRBV20-1 | CSASQGVGEKLFF
TRBJ1-2 | TRBV6-6 | CASSYETGGYTF
TRBJ2-5 | TRBV30 | CAWSPLTGRGETQYF
TRBJ2-1 | TRBV19 | CASSIGTEEFF
TRBJ2-2 | TRBV4-3 | CASSQGIGQGRGELFF
TRBJ2-1 | TRBV7-8 | CASSLGIGSPAHNEQFF
TRBJ2-3 | TRBV9 | CASSPRTGGGTDTQYF
TRBJ1-2 | TRBV12-3/TRBV12-4 | CASTVQGAYGYTF
TRBJ1-1 | TRBV19 | CASQSFLNTEAFF
TRBJ2-3 | TRBV19 | CASSLGAGTDTQYF
TRBJ2-2 | TRBV24-1 | CATRTSGDVGELFF
TRBJ1-1 | TRBV5-8 | CASIYRGGWRNTEAFF
TRBJ2-7 | TRBV6-5 | CASSHPTVEQYF
TRBJ1-4 | TRBV30 | CAWTRGERKLFF
TRBJ1-3 | TRBV28 | CASSLSQSGGNTIYF
TRBJ1-6 | TRBV6-5 | CASSYSNRDNSPLHF
TRBJ2-3 | TRBV30 | CAWSERETTDTQYF
TRBJ2-1 | TRBV7-2 | CASSLGVDQGEQFF
TRBJ1-5 | TRBV12-3/TRBV12-4 | CASSSRVGQPQHF
TRBJ1-2 | TRBV5-4 | CASSLAGAGGYTF
TRBJ2-6 | TRBV6-2/TRBV6-3 | CASSYPTGSLRANVLTF
TRBJ2-5 | TRBV18 | CASSPRQGLGETQYF
TRBJ1-2 | TRBV6-5 | CASSYFGDRKNGYTF
TRBJ1-1 | TRBV6-5 | CASSSRTGNTEAFF